One sample yielded the 12 T cell receptor beta chains listed below, sequenced in a study of blood T cell repertoires in COVID-19. Profiling relied on immunoSEQ multiplex PCR, and the TCRdb table lists in-frame clones only, not all of them. The table has about 270,000 clones, around nine tenths seen once. The sequenced sample consisted of peripheral blood. These receptors were obtained from a man between 40 and 49 years old with active or convalescent COVID-19.

The gene calls are TRBV6-5 and TRBJ1-1; 10 bases map to TRBD1. This CDR3 is built from 13 residues. Trimming at V came to 7 bases and at J to 4 bases, leaving 3 bases not matched to a gene. CDR1 and CDR2 from the germline V gene are MNHEY and SVGAGI. DNA for the CDR3: TGTGCCAGCATGGGACAGGGGCGCACTGAAGCTTTCTTT. It is translated as CASMGQGRTEAFF.

V usage is TRBV21-1 and J usage is TRBJ1-5; the table's D call TRBD1 went unverified against the DNA. TRBV21-1 is a pseudogene locus. The CDR3 contains 17 residues. CDR3 in amino acids: CASSGPQEQYSNQPQHF. In DNA, the CDR3 is TGTGCCAGCAGCGGGCCCCAAGAACAGTATAGCAATCAGCCCCAGCATTTT.

This chain links TRBV5-1 with TRBJ2-7; D possibly corresponds to TRBD2 (6 bases). V lost 4 bases, J lost 7 bases, and 18 bases lay in between. This CDR3 has 14 residues. In germline, CDR1 is SGHRS, CDR2 YFSETQ. CDR3 amino acids: CASSPGGTPREQYF. The CDR3 region has the DNA TGCGCCAGCAGCCCCGGGGGTACTCCAAGGGAGCAGTACTTC.

The chain links TRBV14 to TRBJ2-1; D perhaps matches TRBD2 (5 bases). The CDR3 covers 16 residues. V lost 3 bases and J 6 bases, leaving 18 bases between the germline ends. The germline gives CDR1 SGHDN, CDR2 FVKESK. CDR3 DNA sequence: TGTGCCAGCAGCCAGAGTCGAGGGTCCTGGGGCAATGAGCAGTTCTTC. Protein sequence: CASSQSRGSWGNEQFF.

The chain combines TRBV4-1 with TRBJ2-2, with TRBD2 as a possible D gene (7 bases). V gave up 5 bases and J gave up 4 bases, with 17 bases separating them. CDR1 and CDR2 from the germline V gene are MGHRA and YSYEKL. The CDR3 runs 16 residues. The CDR3, as DNA: TGCGCCAGCAGCAAAAGCGCGGGGGCCCTCACCGGGGAGCTGTTTTTT. It codes for CASSKSAGALTGELFF.

This chain joins TRBV19 and TRBJ1-5; D gene ambiguous. The length of the CDR3 is 15 residues. Germline assignment: CDR1 LNHDA and CDR2 SQIVND (reference sequence). V was shortened by 5 bases and J by 1 base, with 12 bases between the two germline ends. The CDR3 spells CASSDGVRSNQPQHF. The CDR3 DNA sequence: TGTGCCAGTAGTGACGGAGTAAGGAGCAATCAGCCCCAGCATTTT.

CDR3 sequence reads: CATSDAGLGGNTIYF. The CDR3 DNA reads as TGTGCCACCAGTGATGCAGGGCTAGGTGGAAACACCATATATTTT. This sequence joins TRBV24-1 and TRBJ1-3; D possibly corresponds to TRBD1 (5 bases). The CDR3 sequence is 15 residues long. Germline assignment: CDR1 KGHDR and CDR2 SFDVKD. Trimming shortened V by 3 bases and J by 3 bases, and 11 bases separated the two germline ends.

The rearrangement uses TRBV10-3 and TRBJ2-4; TRBD1 agrees at 8 bases. Germline values: CDR1 ENHRY, CDR2 SYGVKD. Trimming took 2 bases from V and 3 from J; bases not matched to a gene: 3. The CDR3 is made up of 15 amino acids. CDR3 amino acids: CAISEGQGGKNIQYF. CDR3 coding DNA: TGTGCCATCAGTGAGGGACAGGGAGGCAAAAACATTCAGTACTTC.

The genes are TRBV5-1 and TRBJ1-2; maybe TRBD1 (5 bases). Germline V gene lookup returns CDR1 SGHRS and CDR2 YFSETQ. V was cut by 2 bases and J by 8 bases, with 19 bases left in between. The CDR3 consists of 15 residues. The DNA for the CDR3 is TGCGCCAGCAGCTTAACCGGGACTGGCCTGTGGGGCTACACCTTC. It translates to CASSLTGTGLWGYTF.

This clone is a singleton in its sample. This chain connects TRBV28 to TRBJ1-2; TRBD1 matches 7 bases. The V and J ends lost 2 bases and 7 bases, in that order; junction bases with no gene match: 13. Germline V gene data show CDR1 as MDHEN and CDR2 as SYDVKM. The CDR3 has 16 residues. The CDR3 loop reads CASSLAYRQGFGGYTF. The CDR3 nucleotides read TGTGCCAGCAGTTTAGCCTACCGACAGGGATTTGGTGGCTACACCTTC.

J is TRBJ1-6 and V is TRBV12-3 or TRBV12-4; D gene ambiguous. V lost 8 bases and J 8 bases, leaving 13 bases between the germline ends. The CDR3 is 13 amino acids. For the CDR3, the DNA is TGTGCCAGCGGCAAGAGGTTTTATTCACCCCTCCACTTT. This encodes CASGKRFYSPLHF.

The chain is built from TRBV5-1 and TRBJ2-5, with D possibly being TRBD2 (6 bases). Germline assignment: CDR1 SGHRS and CDR2 YFSETQ. V was pared by 5 bases and J by 5 bases, with 19 bases between. The CDR3 runs 15 residues. CDR3 protein: CASREEGLPRETQYF. The CDR3 region has the DNA TGCGCCAGCAGAGAGGAGGGACTCCCTAGGGAGACCCAGTACTTC. The full variable domain, with the rest looked up from reference TRBV5-1 and TRBJ2-5, is KAGVTQTPRYLIKTRGQQVTLSCSPISGHRSVSWYQQTPGQGLQFLFEYFSETQRNKGNFPGRFSGRQFSNSRSEMNVSTLELGDSALYLCASREEGLPRETQYFGPGTRLLVL.